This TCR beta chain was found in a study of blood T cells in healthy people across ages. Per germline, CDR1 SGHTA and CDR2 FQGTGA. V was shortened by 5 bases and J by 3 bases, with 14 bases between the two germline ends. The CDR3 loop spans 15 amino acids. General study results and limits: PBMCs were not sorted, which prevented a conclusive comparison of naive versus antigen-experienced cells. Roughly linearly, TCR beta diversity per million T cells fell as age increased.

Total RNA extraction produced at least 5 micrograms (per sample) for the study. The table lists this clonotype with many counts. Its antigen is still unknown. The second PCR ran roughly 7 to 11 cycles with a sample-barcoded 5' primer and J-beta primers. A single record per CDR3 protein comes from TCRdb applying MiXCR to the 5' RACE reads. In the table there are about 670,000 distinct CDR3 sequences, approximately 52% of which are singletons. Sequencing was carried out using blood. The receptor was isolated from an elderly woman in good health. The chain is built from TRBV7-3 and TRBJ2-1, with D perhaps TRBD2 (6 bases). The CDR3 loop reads CASSPTEGIYNEQFF. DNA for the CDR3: TGTGCCAGCAGCCCGACGGAGGGGATCTACAATGAGCAGTTCTTC.